This T cell receptor (beta chain) emerged from a study of CD8 T cell repertoires and HIV-1 epitope variants. Across the whole study: Epitopes were three Gag families plus Nef HW9 and YT9.

Here immunoSEQ multiplex PCR was the method, and the copy in TCRdb shows in-frame clones only, minus some. The table includes about 5,000 clones, 60% to 75% detected once. In its sample, this clone was seen a few times. Its antigen is unidentified. V was shortened by 5 bases and J by 0 bases, with 17 bases between the two germline ends. This CDR3 region has 17 residues. Germline V lookup: CDR1 PRHDT, CDR2 FYEKMQ (reference sequence). The clonotype comes from a male donor with HIV. V is TRBV13 and J is TRBJ1-3; possibly TRBD1 for D (5 bases). Input material: cultured CD8+ T cells derived from PBMCs. The CDR3 coding sequence is TGTGCCAGCAGCGGTGGATTTGGGGCTAGCTCTGGAAACACCATATATTTT. Protein: CASSGGFGASSGNTIYF.